This T cell receptor (beta chain) comes out of a study of STAT5B mutations in CD4+ large granular lymphocyte leukemia. General study points: No patients shared main leukemic clonotypes, though less than 30% appeared at low frequency elsewhere.

Control samples were healthy donors' buffy coats. Comment on this clone: As yet, its antigen is unknown.

This was a survey-level run. Some clones are missing from TCRdb's copy, which holds only in-frame ones; the method was immunoSEQ multiplex PCR. In the table there are about 30,000 clones, approximately 80% of which are singletons. This CDR3 contains 15 residues. V was cut by 4 bases and J by 0 bases, with 11 bases left in between. Germline V gene data show CDR1 as SGDLS and CDR2 as YYNGEE. The TCR sequence derives from a human donor in good health. The chain couples TRBV9 to TRBJ2-1, with no clear D. Specimen: CD4+ T cells from blood buffy coats. This chain's CDR3 is CASSSRLSSYNEQFF. As DNA, the CDR3 is TGTGCCAGCAGCTCCCGACTCAGCTCCTACAATGAGCAGTTCTTC. Supplemented by reference TRBV9 and TRBJ2-1, the full variable domain reads DSGVTQTPKHLITATGQRVTLRCSPRSGDLSVYWYQQSLDQGLQFLIQYYNGEERAKGNILERFSAQQFPDLHSELNLSSLELGDSALYFCASSSRLSSYNEQFFGPGTRLTVL.